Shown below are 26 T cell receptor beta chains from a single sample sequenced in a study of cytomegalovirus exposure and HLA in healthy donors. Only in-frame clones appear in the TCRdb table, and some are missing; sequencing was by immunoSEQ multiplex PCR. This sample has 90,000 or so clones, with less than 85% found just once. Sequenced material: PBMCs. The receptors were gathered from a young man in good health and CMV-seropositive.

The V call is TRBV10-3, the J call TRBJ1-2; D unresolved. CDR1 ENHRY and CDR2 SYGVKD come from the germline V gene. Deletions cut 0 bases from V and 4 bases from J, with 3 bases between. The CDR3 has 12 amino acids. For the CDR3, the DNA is TGTGCCATCAGTGAGTCTAGCTATGGCTACACCTTC. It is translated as CAISESSYGYTF.

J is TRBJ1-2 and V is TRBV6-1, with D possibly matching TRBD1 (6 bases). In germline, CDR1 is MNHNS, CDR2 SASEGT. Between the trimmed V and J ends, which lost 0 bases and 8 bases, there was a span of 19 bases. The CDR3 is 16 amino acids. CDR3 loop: CASSEAPEGDRDGYTF. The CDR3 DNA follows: TGTGCCAGCAGTGAAGCACCCGAGGGGGATCGGGACGGCTACACCTTC.

The CDR3 DNA reads TGTGCCAGTAGTGAGACTAGCGGGTGGGATACGCAGTATTTT. This codes for CASSETSGWDTQYF. The chain is built from TRBV19 and TRBJ2-3; TRBD2 matches 10 bases. With 5 bases clipped from V and 6 bases from J, the junction kept 5 bases outside the gene matches. CDR3 length equals 14 residues. Germline V lookup: CDR1 LNHDA, CDR2 SQIVND (reference sequence).

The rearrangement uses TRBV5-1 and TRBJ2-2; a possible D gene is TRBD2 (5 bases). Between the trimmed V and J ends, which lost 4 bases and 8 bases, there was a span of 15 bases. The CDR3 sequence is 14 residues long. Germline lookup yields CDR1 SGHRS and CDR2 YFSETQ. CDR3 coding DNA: TGCGCCAGCAGCATGGAAGGACTGGTTGGGGAGCTGTTTTTT. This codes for CASSMEGLVGELFF.

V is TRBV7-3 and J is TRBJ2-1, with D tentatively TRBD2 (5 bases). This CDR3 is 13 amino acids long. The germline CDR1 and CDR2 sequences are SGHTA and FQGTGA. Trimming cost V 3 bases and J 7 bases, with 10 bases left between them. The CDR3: CASSFGSSNEQFF. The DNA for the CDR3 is TGTGCCAGCAGCTTTGGGAGCTCTAATGAGCAGTTCTTC.

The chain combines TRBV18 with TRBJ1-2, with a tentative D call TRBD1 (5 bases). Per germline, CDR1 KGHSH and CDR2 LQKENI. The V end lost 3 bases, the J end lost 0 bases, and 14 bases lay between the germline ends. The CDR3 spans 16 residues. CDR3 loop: CASSPRREGANYGYTF. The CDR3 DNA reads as TGTGCCAGCTCACCGCGCAGGGAAGGCGCTAACTATGGCTACACCTTC.

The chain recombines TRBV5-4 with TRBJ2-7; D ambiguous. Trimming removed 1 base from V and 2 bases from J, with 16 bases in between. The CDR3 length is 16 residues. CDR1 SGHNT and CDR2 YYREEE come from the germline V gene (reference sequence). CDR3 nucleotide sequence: TGTGCCAGCAGCTTGAAGGTTAGCCCTATCGCCTACGAGCAGTACTTC. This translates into CASSLKVSPIAYEQYF.

Written as DNA, the CDR3 is TGTGCCAGCTCCCCTGGACCCCCAGGGACTGGAAACACCATATATTTT. Protein: CASSPGPPGTGNTIYF. The genes are TRBV18 and TRBJ1-3, with D possibly matching TRBD1 (5 bases). The CDR3 is 16 amino acids. Trimming cost V 6 bases and J 2 bases, with 17 bases left between them. Germline V gene data show CDR1 as KGHSH and CDR2 as LQKENI. The whole variable domain, filled in from reference TRBV18 and TRBJ1-3, reads NAGVMQNPRHLVRRRGQEARLRCSPMKGHSHVYWYRQLPEEGLKFMVYLQKENIIDESGMPKERFSAEFPKEGPSILRIQQVVRGDSAAYFCASSPGPPGTGNTIYFGEGSWLTVV.

CDR3 nucleotide sequence: TGTGCCAGCCAGGGCCCCGGCGGGGAGCTGTTTTTT. This codes for CASQGPGGELFF. The V call is TRBV6-4, the J call TRBJ2-2; possible D gene TRBD1, 5 bases. The V gene's germline CDR1 is MRHNA and CDR2 SNTAGT. The CDR3 runs to 12 residues. V dropped 8 bases and J dropped 7 bases, with 11 bases sitting between them.

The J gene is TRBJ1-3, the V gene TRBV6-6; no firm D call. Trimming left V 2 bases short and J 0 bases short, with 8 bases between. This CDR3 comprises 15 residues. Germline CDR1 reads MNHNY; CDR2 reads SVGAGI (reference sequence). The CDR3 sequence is CASSYEGLSGNTIYF. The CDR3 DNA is TGTGCCAGCAGTTACGAGGGCCTCTCTGGAAACACCATATATTTT.

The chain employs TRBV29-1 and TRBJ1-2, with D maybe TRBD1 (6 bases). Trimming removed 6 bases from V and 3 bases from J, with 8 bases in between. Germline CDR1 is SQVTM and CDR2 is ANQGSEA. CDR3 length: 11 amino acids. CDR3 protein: CSVPGDYGYTF. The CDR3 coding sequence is TGCAGCGTCCCAGGGGACTATGGCTACACCTTC. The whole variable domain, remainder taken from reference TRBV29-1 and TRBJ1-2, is SAVISQKPSRDICQRGTSLTIQCQVDSQVTMMFWYRQQPGQSLTLIATANQGSEATYESGFVIDKFPISRPNLTFSTLTVSNMSPEDSSIYLCSVPGDYGYTFGSGTRLTVV.

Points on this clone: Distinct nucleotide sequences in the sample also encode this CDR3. Here the CDR3 reads CASSRDREETQYF. In DNA, the CDR3 is TGCGCCAGCAGCCGGGACAGGGAAGAGACCCAGTACTTC. The chain links TRBV5-1 to TRBJ2-5; 9 bases line up with TRBD1. Per the germline V gene, CDR1 is SGHRS and CDR2 is YFSETQ. The V and J ends lost 4 bases and 3 bases, in that order; junction bases with no gene match: 1. The length of the CDR3 is 13 residues.

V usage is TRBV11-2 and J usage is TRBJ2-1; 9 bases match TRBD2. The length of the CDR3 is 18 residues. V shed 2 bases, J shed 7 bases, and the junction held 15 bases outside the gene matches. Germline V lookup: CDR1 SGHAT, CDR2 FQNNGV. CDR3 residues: CASSLLSGSIRSRNEQFF. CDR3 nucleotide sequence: TGTGCCAGCAGCTTACTTAGCGGGAGTATACGTAGTAGAAATGAGCAGTTCTTC.

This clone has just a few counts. CDR3 nucleotides: TGTGCCAGCAGTCTTACAGGACCCTATGGCTACACCTTC. It specifies CASSLTGPYGYTF. The rearrangement uses TRBV6-1 and TRBJ1-2; perhaps TRBD1 as D (5 bases). The V gene's germline CDR1 is MNHNS and CDR2 SASEGT. The CDR3 sequence is 13 residues long. V was cut by 5 bases and J by 4 bases, with 11 bases left in between.

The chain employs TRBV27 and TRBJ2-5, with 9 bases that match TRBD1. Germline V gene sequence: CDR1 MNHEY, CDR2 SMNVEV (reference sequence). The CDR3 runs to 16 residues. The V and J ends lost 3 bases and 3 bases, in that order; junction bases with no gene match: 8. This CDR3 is CASSLMGQGLEETQYF. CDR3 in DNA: TGTGCCAGCAGTTTGATGGGACAGGGTCTAGAAGAGACCCAGTACTTC.

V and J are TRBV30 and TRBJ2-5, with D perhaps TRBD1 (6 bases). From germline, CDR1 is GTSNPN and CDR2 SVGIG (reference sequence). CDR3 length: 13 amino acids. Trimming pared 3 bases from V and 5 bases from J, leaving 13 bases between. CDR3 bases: TGTGCCTGGAGCCCGAATAGGGGGGAGACCCAGTACTTC. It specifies CAWSPNRGETQYF.

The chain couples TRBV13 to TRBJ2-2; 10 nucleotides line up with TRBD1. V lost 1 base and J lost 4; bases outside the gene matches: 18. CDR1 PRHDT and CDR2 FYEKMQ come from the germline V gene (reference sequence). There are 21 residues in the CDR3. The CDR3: CASSLEAGQGVATRLTGELFF. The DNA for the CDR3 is TGTGCCAGCAGCTTAGAGGCCGGACAGGGGGTCGCCACCCGTCTCACCGGGGAGCTGTTTTTT.

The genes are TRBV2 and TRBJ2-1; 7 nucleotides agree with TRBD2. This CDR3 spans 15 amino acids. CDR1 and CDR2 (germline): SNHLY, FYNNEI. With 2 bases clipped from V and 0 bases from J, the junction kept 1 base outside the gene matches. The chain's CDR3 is CASSETSASYNEQFF. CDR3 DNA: TGTGCCAGCAGTGAAACTAGCGCCTCCTACAATGAGCAGTTCTTC.

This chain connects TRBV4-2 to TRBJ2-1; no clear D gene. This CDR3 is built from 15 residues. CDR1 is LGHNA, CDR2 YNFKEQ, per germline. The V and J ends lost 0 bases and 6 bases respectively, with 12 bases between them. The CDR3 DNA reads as TGTGCCAGCAGCCAAGAACGAGAGTTTCCCAATGAGCAGTTCTTC. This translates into CASSQEREFPNEQFF.

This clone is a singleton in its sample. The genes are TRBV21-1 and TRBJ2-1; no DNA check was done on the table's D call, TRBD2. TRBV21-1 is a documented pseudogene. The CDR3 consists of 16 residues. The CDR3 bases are TGTGCCAGCAGCGCCCGGGGTCCAGCGGGGGGTGAGGAGCAGTTCTTC. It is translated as CASSARGPAGGEEQFF.

The CDR3 DNA follows: TGCGCCAGCAGCTTGGTAGGCGGGAGGGCTGGGAATGAGCAGTTCTTC. Protein: CASSLVGGRAGNEQFF. V usage is TRBV5-1 and J usage is TRBJ2-1, with 9 bases that match TRBD2. Per the germline V gene, CDR1 is SGHRS and CDR2 is YFSETQ. Trimming cost V 0 bases and J 7 bases; bases outside gene matches: 8. This CDR3 spans 16 amino acids. The whole variable domain, filled in from reference TRBV5-1 and TRBJ2-1, reads KAGVTQTPRYLIKTRGQQVTLSCSPISGHRSVSWYQQTPGQGLQFLFEYFSETQRNKGNFPGRFSGRQFSNSRSEMNVSTLELGDSALYLCASSLVGGRAGNEQFFGPGTRLTVL.

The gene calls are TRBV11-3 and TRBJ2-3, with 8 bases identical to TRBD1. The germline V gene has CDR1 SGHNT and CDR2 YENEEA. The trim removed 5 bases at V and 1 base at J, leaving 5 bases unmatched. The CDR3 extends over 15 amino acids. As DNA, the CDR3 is TGTGCCAGCAGCCCGGGACAGGAGGGCACAGATACGCAGTATTTT. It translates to CASSPGQEGTDTQYF.

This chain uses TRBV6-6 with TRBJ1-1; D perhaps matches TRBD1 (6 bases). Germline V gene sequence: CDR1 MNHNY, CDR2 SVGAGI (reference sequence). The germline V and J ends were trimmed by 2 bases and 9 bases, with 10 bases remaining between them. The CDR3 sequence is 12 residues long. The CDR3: CASSYGQRKAFF. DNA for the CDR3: TGTGCCAGCAGTTACGGACAGAGGAAAGCTTTCTTT.

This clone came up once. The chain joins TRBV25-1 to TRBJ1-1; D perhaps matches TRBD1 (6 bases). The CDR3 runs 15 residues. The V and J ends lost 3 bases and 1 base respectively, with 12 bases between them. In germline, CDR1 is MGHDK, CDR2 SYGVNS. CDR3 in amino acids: CASSELRGANTEAFF. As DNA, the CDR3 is TGTGCCAGCAGTGAGTTGCGGGGGGCGAACACTGAAGCTTTCTTT.

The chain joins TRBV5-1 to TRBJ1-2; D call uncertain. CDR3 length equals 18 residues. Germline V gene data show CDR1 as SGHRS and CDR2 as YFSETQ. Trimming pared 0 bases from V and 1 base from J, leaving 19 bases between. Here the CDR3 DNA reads TGCGCCAGCAGCTTGGACCCATACTCCCGACGGGTTAACTATGGCTACACCTTC. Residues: CASSLDPYSRRVNYGYTF.

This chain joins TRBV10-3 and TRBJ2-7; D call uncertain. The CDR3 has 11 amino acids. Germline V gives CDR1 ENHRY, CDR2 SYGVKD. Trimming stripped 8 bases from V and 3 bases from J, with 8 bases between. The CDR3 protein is CAISNYYEQYF. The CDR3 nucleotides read TGTGCCATCTCTAACTACTACGAGCAGTACTTC.